The present TCR beta chain was sequenced within a study of T cell repertoires in cytomegalovirus infection. Study context: Both a matching HLA type and CMV infection were indicated by public TCR beta signatures.

Study-level points and caveats: Ex vivo responses were dominated by HLA-C-restricted CMV-specific TCR beta clonotypes. The cumulative frequency of public TCR beta families distinguished individuals who carried CMV together with the relevant HLA.

This CDR3 region has 13 residues. Per germline, CDR1 SNHLY and CDR2 FYNNEI. With 6 bases removed from V and 5 bases from J, the gap between germline ends came to 11 bases. This clonotype was seen more than once but under ten times. Its target is not known. TCRdb called the reads again in MiXCR, with one record for every CDR3 protein. The sample has 230,000 or so distinct CDR3 sequences; around 15% are singletons. J is TRBJ1-5 and V is TRBV2; D remains unclear. Sequenced: CD8+ T cells from PBMCs. This sequence originates from a human donor in good health (CMV status not recorded). Some clones in this sample may be carry-over from other donors' samples. Here the CDR3 reads CASRRRSDQPQHF. The CDR3 DNA reads TGTGCCAGCAGGCGCCGATCGGATCAGCCCCAGCATTTT.